The 28 T cell receptor beta chains listed next were all sequenced from one sample in a study of T cells in localized non-small cell lung cancer. Assay used: immunoSEQ multiplex PCR; TCRdb lists only in-frame clones, some missing. Among some 41,000 clones listed, 75% to 85% were seen once. Sequences were derived from PBMCs, sampled before any cancer treatment. Source of these receptors: a man between 40 and 70 years old with stage II lung adenocarcinoma.

This chain joins TRBV9 and TRBJ1-6; 9 bases align to TRBD1. The J segment lost 8 bases and the V segment lost 9 bases, leaving 3 bases of the junction unmatched. The germline gives CDR1 SGDLS, CDR2 YYNGEE. This CDR3 is 12 amino acids long. This CDR3 is CATRTGDSPLHF. CDR3 nucleotide sequence: TGTGCCACTCGGACAGGGGATTCACCCCTCCACTTT.

The chain recombines TRBV7-9 with TRBJ1-6, with D uncertain. V was clipped by 3 bases and J by 9 bases, with 15 bases between them. The germline CDR1 and CDR2 sequences are SEHNR and FQNEAQ (reference sequence). This CDR3 comprises 15 residues. The CDR3 nucleotides read TGTGCCAGCAGCTTGTGGACGGAGGAAAGTTCACCCCTCCACTTT. Its translation is CASSLWTEESSPLHF.

This chain connects TRBV9 to TRBJ2-5; the D is unclear. The CDR3 runs 13 residues. CDR1 is SGDLS and CDR2 is YYNGEE in the germline V gene. The germline V and J ends were trimmed by 4 bases and 4 bases, with 11 bases remaining between them. CDR3 region: CASSRAIAETQYF. The DNA for the CDR3 is TGTGCCAGCAGCCGCGCGATAGCAGAGACCCAGTACTTC.

This chain joins TRBV27 and TRBJ2-3; tentatively, D is TRBD2 (6 bases). Trimming removed 2 bases at V and 6 bases at J, with 18 bases between. The CDR3 covers 16 residues. Germline-derived CDR1 and CDR2 are MNHEY and SMNVEV (reference sequence). The CDR3 DNA reads TGTGCCAGCAGTTTAGTACCTGGAGGGTTCAGGGATACGCAGTATTTT. Its protein is CASSLVPGGFRDTQYF.

The chain links TRBV6-6 to TRBJ2-4, with 8 nucleotides matching TRBD1. Germline loops: CDR1 MNHNY, CDR2 SVGAGI (reference sequence). The V gene end was trimmed by 5 bases and the J gene end by 7 bases; junction bases not matched to a gene: 7. The CDR3 is made up of 14 amino acids. CDR3 in DNA: TGTGCCAGCAGTACCGGACAGGGCACCAACATTCAGTACTTC. Protein product: CASSTGQGTNIQYF.

This clone appeared once. This sequence joins TRBV2 and TRBJ2-1; possibly TRBD1 for D (7 bases). The V and J ends lost 6 bases and 3 bases respectively, with 18 bases between them. The CDR3 length is 16 residues. Germline assignment: CDR1 SNHLY and CDR2 FYNNEI. The CDR3 DNA reads as TGTGCCAGCAGATTAAGGGGGCAGGGGGGCTACAATGAGCAGTTCTTC. It encodes CASRLRGQGGYNEQFF.

The chain recombines TRBV9 with TRBJ1-2; 7 positions match TRBD1. Losses at the gene ends were 4 bases for V and 4 bases for J; bases not matched to a gene: 10. Germline CDR1 is SGDLS and CDR2 is YYNGEE. This CDR3 spans 15 amino acids. In DNA form, the CDR3 reads TGTGCCAGCAGCCTCTCAGGGGGGGAGGTCTATGGCTACACCTTC. Encoded protein: CASSLSGGEVYGYTF. The whole variable domain, filled in from reference TRBV9 and TRBJ1-2, reads DSGVTQTPKHLITATGQRVTLRCSPRSGDLSVYWYQQSLDQGLQFLIQYYNGEERAKGNILERFSAQQFPDLHSELNLSSLELGDSALYFCASSLSGGEVYGYTFGSGTRLTVV.

V is TRBV5-1 and J is TRBJ2-7; unclear D gene. CDR1 and CDR2 (germline): SGHRS, YFSETQ. The CDR3 is 14 amino acids. V gave up 3 bases and J gave up 5 bases, with 15 bases separating them. For the CDR3, the DNA is TGCGCCAGCAGCTCCGGTCTCCCATCCAACGAGCAGTACTTC. Its protein product is CASSSGLPSNEQYF.

This clone was seen a few times. The rearrangement joins TRBV18 to TRBJ2-5, with D hard to call. The CDR3 totals 11 residues. Trimming took 1 base from V and 4 from J, leaving 1 base between them. Germline V gives CDR1 KGHSH, CDR2 LQKENI. The CDR3 here is CASSPRETQYF. The CDR3 bases are TGTGCCAGCTCACCACGAGAGACCCAGTACTTC.

This clone has only a few counts. This chain links TRBV6-1 with TRBJ2-5; D gene uncertain. Looked up from germline, CDR1 is MNHNS and CDR2 is SASEGT. The CDR3 loop spans 10 amino acids. Trimming pared 1 base from V and 6 bases from J, leaving 0 bases between. CDR3 coding DNA: TGTGCCAGCAGTGAAGAGACCCAGTACTTC. Residues: CASSEETQYF.

The chain employs TRBV19 and TRBJ2-7; D may be TRBD2 (5 bases). Germline CDR1 reads LNHDA; CDR2 reads SQIVND (reference sequence). Trimming pared 1 base from V and 9 bases from J, leaving 16 bases between. CDR3 length equals 14 residues. CDR3: CASSIAGRIRAQYF. In DNA, the CDR3 is TGTGCCAGTAGTATAGCGGGAAGAATACGTGCGCAGTACTTC. The full variable domain, its missing parts supplied by reference TRBV19 and TRBJ2-7, is DGGITQSPKYLFRKEGQNVTLSCEQNLNHDAMYWYRQDPGQGLRLIYYSQIVNDFQKGDIAEGYSVSREKKESFPLTVTSAQKNPTAFYLCASSIAGRIRAQYFGPGTRLTVT.

The CDR3 is CASSPRGSDREQYF. In DNA, the CDR3 is TGCGCCAGCAGCCCACGGGGTAGCGATCGTGAGCAGTACTTC. The chain has TRBV5-1 and TRBJ2-7; D is perhaps TRBD2 (5 bases). The V end was cut by 4 bases, the J end by 7 bases, with 18 bases between. Germline-derived CDR1 and CDR2 are SGHRS and YFSETQ. The CDR3 totals 14 residues.

The chain couples TRBV27 to TRBJ2-7, with TRBD1 matching over 7 bases. Per the germline V gene, CDR1 is MNHEY and CDR2 is SMNVEV (reference sequence). Unmatched junction bases numbered 7, after V lost 8 bases and J lost 0 bases. This CDR3 has 14 amino acids. The chain's CDR3 is CASWDSLSSYEQYF. In nucleotides, the CDR3 is TGTGCCAGCTGGGACAGTCTGAGCTCCTACGAGCAGTACTTC.

The chain is built from TRBV28 and TRBJ2-7, with 10 positions matching TRBD2. Germline CDR1 is MDHEN and CDR2 is SYDVKM. The CDR3 totals 16 residues. The V segment lost 5 bases and the J segment 6 bases; nucleotides outside the gene matches: 13. In DNA, the CDR3 is TGTGCCAGCAGTAGAGCGGGAGGGATGGGGTTAGTCGAGCAGTACTTC. Translated: CASSRAGGMGLVEQYF. Combining the CDR3 with reference TRBV28 and TRBJ2-7 gives the whole variable domain DVKVTQSSRYLVKRTGEKVFLECVQDMDHENMFWYRQDPGLGLRLIYFSYDVKMKEKGDIPEGYSVSREKKERFSLILESASTNQTSMYLCASSRAGGMGLVEQYFGPGTRLTVT.

In its sample, this clone ranks as medium-sized. Other DNA variants within this sample encode the same CDR3. J is TRBJ1-1 and V is TRBV2, with D possibly being TRBD1 (6 bases). The V and J ends lost 2 bases and 9 bases respectively, with 19 bases between them. CDR1 SNHLY and CDR2 FYNNEI come from the germline V gene. The CDR3 length is 15 residues. The CDR3 reads CASSEWAAPGQKAFF. The CDR3 DNA reads as TGTGCCAGCAGTGAATGGGCCGCCCCGGGACAAAAAGCTTTCTTT.

V is TRBV4-2 and J is TRBJ1-2, with unresolved D. The V end was cut by 0 bases, the J end by 0 bases, with 5 bases between. The CDR3 totals 14 residues. Germline loops: CDR1 LGHNA, CDR2 YNFKEQ. The CDR3 DNA reads as TGTGCCAGCAGCCAAGATCTTGCTAACTATGGCTACACCTTC. Its protein product is CASSQDLANYGYTF.

The chain carries TRBV28 and TRBJ2-5; perhaps TRBD2 as D (6 bases). Germline V CDR1 and CDR2: MDHEN, SYDVKM. V lost 3 bases to trimming and J lost 0 bases, with 11 bases between them. The CDR3 runs to 15 residues. CDR3 sequence: CASSFGGGYQETQYF. In DNA, the CDR3 is TGTGCCAGCAGTTTCGGTGGGGGGTACCAAGAGACCCAGTACTTC.

This chain connects TRBV5-4 to TRBJ2-2; no clear D gene. Trimming pared 5 bases from V and 0 bases from J, leaving 11 bases between. The CDR3 contains 15 residues. The germline CDR1 and CDR2 sequences are SGHNT and YYREEE (reference sequence). CDR3: CASSSARTNTGELFF. The DNA of the CDR3 is TGTGCCAGCAGTTCTGCTAGGACGAACACCGGGGAGCTGTTTTTT.

The chain has TRBV9 and TRBJ1-1; D possibly corresponds to TRBD1 (5 bases). V lost 0 bases to trimming and J lost 8 bases, with 11 bases between them. The V gene's germline CDR1 is SGDLS and CDR2 YYNGEE. The CDR3 is 13 residues long. The CDR3 reads CASSVGGGEEAFF. The CDR3 DNA reads TGTGCCAGCAGCGTAGGCGGAGGGGAGGAAGCTTTCTTT.

The rearrangement links TRBV28 to TRBJ1-2; D might be TRBD1 (5 bases). This CDR3 contains 12 residues. Germline assignment: CDR1 MDHEN and CDR2 SYDVKM. The germline V and J ends were trimmed by 3 bases and 6 bases, with 8 bases remaining between them. The DNA of the CDR3 is TGTGCCAGCAGTTTTGACAGAGATGGCTACACCTTC. Amino acid sequence: CASSFDRDGYTF.

This clone was observed a single time. The J gene is TRBJ1-1, the V gene TRBV18; D is ambiguous. Trimming took off 6 bases at V and 0 bases at J, with 8 bases between the two ends. The CDR3 is 13 residues long. The V gene's germline CDR1 is KGHSH and CDR2 LQKENI. CDR3 nucleotides: TGTGCCAGCTCTCGGGATTTGAACACTGAAGCTTTCTTT. Its translation: CASSRDLNTEAFF.

This clone was observed a single time. J is TRBJ2-6 and V is TRBV18; D gene unclear. The CDR3 spans 16 residues. Germline loops: CDR1 KGHSH, CDR2 LQKENI. V lost 1 base, J lost 0 bases, and 7 bases lay in between. The CDR3 nucleotides read TGTGCCAGCTCACCACTTCCGGGCTCTGGGGCCAACGTCCTGACTTTC. Translation gives CASSPLPGSGANVLTF.

The CDR3 sequence is CASSQDPGLQETQYF. The CDR3 DNA reads TGCGCCAGCAGCCAAGATCCGGGGCTACAAGAGACCCAGTACTTC. This chain joins TRBV4-1 and TRBJ2-5; either TRBD1 or TRBD2 may fit D (5 bases each). Germline V gene lookup returns CDR1 MGHRA and CDR2 YSYEKL. The length of the CDR3 is 15 residues. The germline V and J ends were trimmed by 0 bases and 2 bases, with 10 bases remaining between them.

This chain connects TRBV13 to TRBJ2-1, with 8 bases matching TRBD2. The V gene end was trimmed by 3 bases and the J gene end by 0 bases; junction bases not matched to a gene: 4. Germline lookup yields CDR1 PRHDT and CDR2 FYEKMQ (reference sequence). This CDR3 has 16 amino acids. CDR3 amino acids: CASSFFLAGSYNEQFF. The DNA of the CDR3 is TGTGCCAGCAGCTTTTTTCTAGCGGGCTCCTACAATGAGCAGTTCTTC.

The V and J genes are TRBV7-6 and TRBJ1-5, with no clear D. The V and J ends lost 1 base and 0 bases respectively, with 13 bases between them. The CDR3 contains 17 residues. Germline-derived CDR1 and CDR2 are SGHVS and FNYEAQ. CDR3 DNA sequence: TGTGCCAGCAGCTTAGGGCCCCCTCCTATTAGCAATCAGCCCCAGCATTTT. Amino acids: CASSLGPPPISNQPQHF.

The genes are TRBV9 and TRBJ2-5, with unresolved D. The CDR3 runs to 14 residues. V was trimmed by 0 bases and J by 1 base, leaving 7 bases between them. CDR1 SGDLS and CDR2 YYNGEE come from the germline V gene. For the CDR3, the DNA is TGTGCCAGCAGCGTAGCAGGATTCCAAGAGACCCAGTACTTC. This sequence encodes CASSVAGFQETQYF. The full variable domain, with the rest looked up from reference TRBV9 and TRBJ2-5, is DSGVTQTPKHLITATGQRVTLRCSPRSGDLSVYWYQQSLDQGLQFLIQYYNGEERAKGNILERFSAQQFPDLHSELNLSSLELGDSALYFCASSVAGFQETQYFGPGTRLLVL.

The chain joins TRBV27 to TRBJ1-1; no definite D call. CDR3 length equals 14 residues. The V end lost 4 bases, the J end lost 5 bases, and 14 bases lay between the germline ends. The V gene's germline CDR1 is MNHEY and CDR2 SMNVEV (reference sequence). Here the CDR3 reads CASSSPPPKTEAFF. In nucleotides, the CDR3 is TGTGCCAGCAGTTCTCCACCCCCAAAAACTGAAGCTTTCTTT.

The rearrangement links TRBV28 to TRBJ1-5, with 7 bases matching TRBD1. This CDR3 has 13 amino acids. V lost 6 bases and J lost 6; bases outside the gene matches: 5. Per germline, CDR1 MDHEN and CDR2 SYDVKM. CDR3 sequence reads: CASRLQGGQPQHF. CDR3 coding DNA: TGTGCCAGCAGACTCCAGGGGGGTCAGCCCCAGCATTTT.